One sample yielded the 6 T cell receptor beta chains listed below, sequenced in a study of shared clonotypes between healthy human individuals. TCRdb keeps only in-frame clones here, not all; method: immunoSEQ multiplex PCR. The sample contains around 2.3 million clones, approximately 96% of which appear only once. Sequencing was performed on naive CD4+ T cells sorted from blood. Subset defined: CD45RA+ positively selected. The receptors here all came from a man between 18 and 29 years old in good health.

The chain is built from TRBV19 and TRBJ2-3; 7 bases are shared with TRBD1. With V trimmed by 6 bases and J by 2 bases, 11 bases remained unmatched. This CDR3 is 16 amino acids long. The germline gives CDR1 LNHDA, CDR2 SQIVND (reference sequence). CDR3 nucleotides: TGTGCCAGTAGGAGAGAGGGGGCGAAGGACACAGATACGCAGTATTTT. Translating it yields CASRREGAKDTDTQYF.

This chain connects TRBV14 to TRBJ1-5; no firm D call. CDR1 and CDR2 (germline): SGHDN, FVKESK. V was pared by 1 base and J by 0 bases, with 22 bases between. The CDR3 has 20 residues. The CDR3 DNA is TGTGCCAGCAGCCAAGGGGCACGGCCCCGGAGGGATTATAGCAATCAGCCCCAGCATTTT. Translation: CASSQGARPRRDYSNQPQHF.

This chain connects TRBV5-1 to TRBJ1-1; a possible D gene is TRBD1 (5 bases). CDR1 and CDR2 (germline): SGHRS, YFSETQ. The CDR3 covers 16 residues. The germline V and J ends were trimmed by 2 bases and 4 bases, with 18 bases remaining between them. CDR3 sequence: CASSFTGGGDATEAFF. The CDR3 region has the DNA TGCGCCAGCAGCTTCACGGGGGGTGGAGATGCCACTGAAGCTTTCTTT. The full variable domain, in which reference TRBV5-1 and TRBJ1-1 provide the parts outside the CDR3, is KAGVTQTPRYLIKTRGQQVTLSCSPISGHRSVSWYQQTPGQGLQFLFEYFSETQRNKGNFPGRFSGRQFSNSRSEMNVSTLELGDSALYLCASSFTGGGDATEAFFGQGTRLTVV.

The count of this clone is one. The gene calls are TRBV5-4 and TRBJ2-2, with TRBD2 matching 8 bases. The trim removed 5 bases at V and 1 base at J, leaving 4 bases unmatched. Germline lookup yields CDR1 SGHNT and CDR2 YYREEE (reference sequence). This CDR3 is built from 15 residues. The CDR3 reads CASSFLAGNTGELFF. CDR3 DNA: TGTGCCAGCAGTTTTCTAGCGGGGAACACCGGGGAGCTGTTTTTT.

The chain uses TRBV2 and TRBJ1-4; 8 nucleotides match TRBD1. V lost 5 bases and J lost 8; bases outside the gene matches: 16. CDR3 size: 17 residues. Germline lookup yields CDR1 SNHLY and CDR2 FYNNEI. CDR3 nucleotide sequence: TGTGCCAGCAGTCAGGACAGGGCCAGTCGAGGTCAGGAAAAACTGTTTTTT. Its translation is CASSQDRASRGQEKLFF.

The genes are TRBV5-1 and TRBJ2-7; 7 nucleotides agree with TRBD1. The CDR3 runs 15 residues. Per germline, CDR1 SGHRS and CDR2 YFSETQ. Trimming cost V 4 bases and J 2 bases; bases outside gene matches: 9. In DNA, the CDR3 is TGCGCCAGCAGCCCCGGTCCGGGACAGACCTACGAGCAGTACTTC. Protein: CASSPGPGQTYEQYF.